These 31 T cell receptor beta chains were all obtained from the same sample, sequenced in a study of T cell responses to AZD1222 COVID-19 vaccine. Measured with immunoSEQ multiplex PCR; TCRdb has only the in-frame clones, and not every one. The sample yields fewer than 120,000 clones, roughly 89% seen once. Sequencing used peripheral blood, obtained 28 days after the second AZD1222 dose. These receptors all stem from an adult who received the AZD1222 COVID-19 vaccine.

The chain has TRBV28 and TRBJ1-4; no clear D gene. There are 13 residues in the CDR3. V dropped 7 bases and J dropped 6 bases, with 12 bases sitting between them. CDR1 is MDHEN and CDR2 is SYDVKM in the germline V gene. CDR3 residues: CASTTHRDEKLFF. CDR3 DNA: TGTGCCAGCACGACCCATCGGGATGAAAAACTGTTTTTT.

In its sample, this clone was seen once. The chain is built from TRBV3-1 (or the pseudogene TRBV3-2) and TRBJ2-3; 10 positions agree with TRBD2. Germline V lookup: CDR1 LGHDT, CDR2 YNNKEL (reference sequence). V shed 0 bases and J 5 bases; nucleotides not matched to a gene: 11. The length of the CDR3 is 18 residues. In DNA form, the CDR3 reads TGTGCCAGCAGCCAAGATGGAAAGCGGGGGGGCCAGGGAGATACGCAGTATTTT. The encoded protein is CASSQDGKRGGQGDTQYF.

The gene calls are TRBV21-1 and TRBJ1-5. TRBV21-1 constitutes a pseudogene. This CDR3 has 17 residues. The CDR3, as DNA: TGTGCCAGCAGCAAAGACGGGACTGCACCCCCCAATCAGCCCCAGCATTTT. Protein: CASSKDGTAPPNQPQHF.

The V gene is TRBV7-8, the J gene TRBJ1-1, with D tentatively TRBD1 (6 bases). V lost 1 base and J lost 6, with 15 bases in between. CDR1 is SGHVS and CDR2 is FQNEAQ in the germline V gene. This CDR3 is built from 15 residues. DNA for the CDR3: TGTGCCAGCAGCTTAGTGGGAGGGGGGGTATCTGAAGCTTTCTTT. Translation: CASSLVGGGVSEAFF.

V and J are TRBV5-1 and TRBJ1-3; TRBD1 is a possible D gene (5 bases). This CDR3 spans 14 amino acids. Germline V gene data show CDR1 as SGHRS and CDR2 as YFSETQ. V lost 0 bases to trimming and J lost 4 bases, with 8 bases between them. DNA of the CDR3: TGCGCCAGCAGCTTGGCGGGACCCGGAAACACCATATATTTT. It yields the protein CASSLAGPGNTIYF.

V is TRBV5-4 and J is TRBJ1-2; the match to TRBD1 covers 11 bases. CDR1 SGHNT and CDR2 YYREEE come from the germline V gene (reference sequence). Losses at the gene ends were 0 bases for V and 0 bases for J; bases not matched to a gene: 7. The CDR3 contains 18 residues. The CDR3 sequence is CASSLARDRGGTNYGYTF. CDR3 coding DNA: TGTGCCAGCAGCTTGGCCCGGGACAGGGGGGGGACTAACTATGGCTACACCTTC. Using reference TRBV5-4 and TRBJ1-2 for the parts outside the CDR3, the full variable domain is ETGVTQSPTHLIKTRGQQVTLRCSSQSGHNTVSWYQQALGQGPQFIFQYYREEENGRGNFPPRFSGLQFPNYSSELNVNALELDDSALYLCASSLARDRGGTNYGYTFGSGTRLTVV.

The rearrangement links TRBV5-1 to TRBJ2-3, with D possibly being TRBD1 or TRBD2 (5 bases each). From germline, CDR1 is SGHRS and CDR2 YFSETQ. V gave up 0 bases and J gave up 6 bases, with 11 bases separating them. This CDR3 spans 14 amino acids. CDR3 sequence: CASSLAGPGDTQYF. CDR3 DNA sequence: TGCGCCAGCAGCTTGGCGGGACCAGGGGATACGCAGTATTTT. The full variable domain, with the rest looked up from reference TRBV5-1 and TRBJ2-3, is KAGVTQTPRYLIKTRGQQVTLSCSPISGHRSVSWYQQTPGQGLQFLFEYFSETQRNKGNFPGRFSGRQFSNSRSEMNVSTLELGDSALYLCASSLAGPGDTQYFGPGTRLTVL.

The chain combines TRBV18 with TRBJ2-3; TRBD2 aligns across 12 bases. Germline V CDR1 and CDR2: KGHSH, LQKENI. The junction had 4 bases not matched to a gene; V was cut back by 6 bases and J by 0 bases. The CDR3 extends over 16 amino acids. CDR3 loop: CASSASGGASTDTQYF. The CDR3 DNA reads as TGTGCCAGCTCGGCTAGCGGGGGGGCAAGCACAGATACGCAGTATTTT. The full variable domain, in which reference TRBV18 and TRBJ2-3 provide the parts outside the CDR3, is NAGVMQNPRHLVRRRGQEARLRCSPMKGHSHVYWYRQLPEEGLKFMVYLQKENIIDESGMPKERFSAEFPKEGPSILRIQQVVRGDSAAYFCASSASGGASTDTQYFGPGTRLTVL.

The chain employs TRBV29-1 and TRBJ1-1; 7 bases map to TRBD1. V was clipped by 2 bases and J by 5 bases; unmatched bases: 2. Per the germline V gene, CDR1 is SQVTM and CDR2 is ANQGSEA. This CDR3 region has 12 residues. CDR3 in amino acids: CSVETGATEAFF. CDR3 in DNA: TGCAGCGTTGAAACAGGGGCAACTGAAGCTTTCTTT.

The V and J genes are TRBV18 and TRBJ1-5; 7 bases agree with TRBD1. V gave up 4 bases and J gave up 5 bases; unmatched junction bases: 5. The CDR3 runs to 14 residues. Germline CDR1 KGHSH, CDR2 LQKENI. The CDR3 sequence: CASSRDTGDQPQHF. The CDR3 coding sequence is TGTGCCAGCTCACGGGACACAGGGGATCAGCCCCAGCATTTT.

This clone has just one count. The CDR3, as DNA: TGCGCCAGCAGTGAAGGGTTTATGGGGGGGGGCACCCCCTACGAGCAGTACTTC. Residues: CASSEGFMGGGTPYEQYF. This chain links TRBV10-2 with TRBJ2-7; a weak D match, TRBD2 (7 bases). Germline-derived CDR1 and CDR2 are WSHSY and SAAADI. The CDR3 spans 18 residues. V lost 3 bases, J lost 2 bases, and 23 bases lay in between.

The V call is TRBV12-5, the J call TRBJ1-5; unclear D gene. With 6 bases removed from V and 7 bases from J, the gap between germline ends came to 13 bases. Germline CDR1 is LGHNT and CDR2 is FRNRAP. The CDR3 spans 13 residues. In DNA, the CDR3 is TGTGCTAGTGGCCAGGAGGGAGGACAGCCCCAGCATTTT. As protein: CASGQEGGQPQHF.

Here the CDR3 DNA reads TGTGCCAGCAGTTCCTGGAAGGGGGACCAAGAGACCCAGTACTTC. It yields the protein CASSSWKGDQETQYF. This chain uses TRBV28 with TRBJ2-5; D is perhaps TRBD1 (6 bases). V lost 4 bases and J 0 bases, leaving 12 bases between the germline ends. CDR3 length equals 15 residues. Germline CDR1 is MDHEN and CDR2 is SYDVKM. The complete variable domain, with remaining parts taken from reference TRBV28 and TRBJ2-5, reads DVKVTQSSRYLVKRTGEKVFLECVQDMDHENMFWYRQDPGLGLRLIYFSYDVKMKEKGDIPEGYSVSREKKERFSLILESASTNQTSMYLCASSSWKGDQETQYFGPGTRLLVL.

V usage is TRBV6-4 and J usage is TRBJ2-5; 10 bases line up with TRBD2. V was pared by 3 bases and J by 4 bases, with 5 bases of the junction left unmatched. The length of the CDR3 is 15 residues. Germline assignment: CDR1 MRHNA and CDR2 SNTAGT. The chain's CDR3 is CASSESSGGLETQYF. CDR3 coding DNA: TGTGCCAGCAGTGAGTCTAGCGGGGGTCTAGAGACCCAGTACTTC.

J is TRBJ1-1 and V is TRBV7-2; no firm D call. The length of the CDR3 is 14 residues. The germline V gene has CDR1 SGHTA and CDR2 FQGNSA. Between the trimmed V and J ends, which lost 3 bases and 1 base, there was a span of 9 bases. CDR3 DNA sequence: TGTGCCAGCAGCTTGCAGTGGGCGAACACTGAAGCTTTCTTT. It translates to CASSLQWANTEAFF.

Here the CDR3 DNA reads TGTGCCAGCAGTACACCGGGACAGGTGTTTTTGGCCCTCCACTTT. Its protein product is CASSTPGQVFLALHF. This chain joins TRBV28 and TRBJ1-6, with 8 bases matching TRBD1. The CDR3 sequence is 15 residues long. V gave up 5 bases and J gave up 14 bases; unmatched junction bases: 14. Germline CDR1 reads MDHEN; CDR2 reads SYDVKM. Drawing the rest from reference TRBV28 and TRBJ1-6, the complete variable domain is DVKVTQSSRYLVKRTGEKVFLECVQDMDHENMFWYRQDPGLGLRLIYFSYDVKMKEKGDIPEGYSVSREKKERFSLILESASTNQTSMYLCASSTPGQVFLALHFGNGTRLTVT.

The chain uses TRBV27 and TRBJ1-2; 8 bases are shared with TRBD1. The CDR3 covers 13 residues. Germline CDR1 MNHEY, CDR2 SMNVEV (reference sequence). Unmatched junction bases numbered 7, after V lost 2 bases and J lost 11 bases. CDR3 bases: TGTGCCAGCAGTTTAAATACACAGGGGGTTTACACCTTC. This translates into CASSLNTQGVYTF.

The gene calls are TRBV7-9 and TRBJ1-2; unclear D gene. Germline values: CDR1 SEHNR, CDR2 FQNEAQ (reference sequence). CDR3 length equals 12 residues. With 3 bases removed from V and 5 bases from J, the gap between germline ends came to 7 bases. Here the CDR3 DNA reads TGTGCCAGCAGCTTGATGGGATATGGCTACACCTTC. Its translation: CASSLMGYGYTF.

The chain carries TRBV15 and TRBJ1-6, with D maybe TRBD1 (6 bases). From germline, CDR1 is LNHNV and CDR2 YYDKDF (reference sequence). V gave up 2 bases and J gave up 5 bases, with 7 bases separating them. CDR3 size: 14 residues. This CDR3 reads CATSRTGNNSPLHF. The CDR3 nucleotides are TGTGCCACCAGCAGAACAGGGAATAATTCACCCCTCCACTTT.

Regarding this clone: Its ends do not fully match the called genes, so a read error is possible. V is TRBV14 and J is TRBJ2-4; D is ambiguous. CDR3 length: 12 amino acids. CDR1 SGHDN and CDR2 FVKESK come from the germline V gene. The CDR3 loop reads CASSQDRTPVHF. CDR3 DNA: TGTGCCAGCAGCCAAGATAGGACCCCCGTCCACTTC.

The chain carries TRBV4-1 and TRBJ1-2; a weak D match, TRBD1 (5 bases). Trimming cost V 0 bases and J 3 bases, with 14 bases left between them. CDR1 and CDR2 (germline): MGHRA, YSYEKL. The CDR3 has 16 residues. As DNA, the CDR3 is TGCGCCAGCAGCCAAGACCCCGGGGCCGGCTACTATGGCTACACCTTC. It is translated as CASSQDPGAGYYGYTF.

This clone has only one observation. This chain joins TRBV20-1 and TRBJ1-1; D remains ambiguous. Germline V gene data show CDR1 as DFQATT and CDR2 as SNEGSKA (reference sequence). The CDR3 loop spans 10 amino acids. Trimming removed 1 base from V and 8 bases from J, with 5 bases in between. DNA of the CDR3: TGCAGTGCTAGAGCCCGCGAAGCTTTCTTT. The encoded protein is CSARAREAFF.

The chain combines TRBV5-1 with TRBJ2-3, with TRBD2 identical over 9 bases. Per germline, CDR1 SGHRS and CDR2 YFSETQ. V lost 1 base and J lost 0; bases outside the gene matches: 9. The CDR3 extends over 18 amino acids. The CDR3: CASSLTGTSQISTDTQYF. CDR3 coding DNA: TGCGCCAGCAGCTTGACCGGGACTAGCCAAATAAGCACAGATACGCAGTATTTT.

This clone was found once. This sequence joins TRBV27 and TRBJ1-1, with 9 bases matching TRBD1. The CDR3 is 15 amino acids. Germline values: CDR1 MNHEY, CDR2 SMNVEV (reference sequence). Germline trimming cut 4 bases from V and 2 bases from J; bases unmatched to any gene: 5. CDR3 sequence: CASSSPGQGNTEAFF. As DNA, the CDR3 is TGTGCCAGCAGTTCTCCGGGACAGGGAAACACTGAAGCTTTCTTT.

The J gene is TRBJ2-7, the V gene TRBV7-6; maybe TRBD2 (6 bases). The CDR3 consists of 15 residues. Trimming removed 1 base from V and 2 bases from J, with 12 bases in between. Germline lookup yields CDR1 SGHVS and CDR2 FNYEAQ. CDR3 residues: CASSLGRGGPYEQYF. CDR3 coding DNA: TGTGCCAGCAGCTTAGGTAGGGGAGGTCCCTACGAGCAGTACTTC.

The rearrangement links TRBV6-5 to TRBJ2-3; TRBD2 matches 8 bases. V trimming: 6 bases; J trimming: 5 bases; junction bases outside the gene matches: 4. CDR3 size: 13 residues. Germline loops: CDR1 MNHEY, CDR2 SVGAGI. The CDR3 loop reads CASRRGGEDTQYF. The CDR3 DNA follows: TGTGCCAGCAGACGGGGGGGAGAAGATACGCAGTATTTT.

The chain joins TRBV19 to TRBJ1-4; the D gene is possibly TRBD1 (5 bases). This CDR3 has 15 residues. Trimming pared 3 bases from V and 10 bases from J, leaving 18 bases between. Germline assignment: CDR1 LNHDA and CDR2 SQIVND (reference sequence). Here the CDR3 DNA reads TGTGCCAGTAGTATGTCGTCGGGAGGGGTTGGAAAACTGTTTTTT. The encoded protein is CASSMSSGGVGKLFF.

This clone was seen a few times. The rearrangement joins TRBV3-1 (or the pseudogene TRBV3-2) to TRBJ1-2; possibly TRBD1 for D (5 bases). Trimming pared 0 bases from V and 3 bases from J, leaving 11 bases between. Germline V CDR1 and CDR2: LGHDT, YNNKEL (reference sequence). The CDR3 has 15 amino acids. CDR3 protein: CASSQDPGLYYGYTF. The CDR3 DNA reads TGTGCCAGCAGCCAAGATCCAGGGTTGTACTATGGCTACACCTTC.

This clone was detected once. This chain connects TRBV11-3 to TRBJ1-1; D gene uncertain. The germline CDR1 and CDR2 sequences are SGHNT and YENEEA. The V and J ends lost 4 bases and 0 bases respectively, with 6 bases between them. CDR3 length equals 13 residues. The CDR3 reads CASSSAMNTEAFF. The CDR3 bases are TGTGCCAGCAGCTCAGCCATGAACACTGAAGCTTTCTTT.

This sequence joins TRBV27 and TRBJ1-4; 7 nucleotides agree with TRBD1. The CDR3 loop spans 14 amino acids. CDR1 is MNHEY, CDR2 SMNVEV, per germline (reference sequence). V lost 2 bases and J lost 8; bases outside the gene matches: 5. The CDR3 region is CASSLVGTEEKLFF. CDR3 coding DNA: TGTGCCAGCAGTTTAGTCGGGACAGAAGAAAAACTGTTTTTT.

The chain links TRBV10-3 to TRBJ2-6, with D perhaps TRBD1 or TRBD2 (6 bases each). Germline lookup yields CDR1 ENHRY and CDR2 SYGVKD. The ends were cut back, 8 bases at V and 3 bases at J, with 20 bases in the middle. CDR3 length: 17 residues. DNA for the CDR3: TGTGCCATCGGGGCCTCTATACAGGGAGGTGGGGCCAACGTCCTGACTTTC. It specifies CAIGASIQGGGANVLTF.